The T cell receptor (beta chain) under discussion was sequenced for a study of STAT5B mutations in CD4+ large granular lymphocyte leukemia. The germline V and J ends were trimmed by 5 bases and 1 base, with 14 bases remaining between them. CDR1 and CDR2 (germline): LNHDA, SQIVND (reference sequence). The CDR3 has 15 amino acids. Using immunoSEQ multiplex PCR, the repertoire was profiled, and TCRdb retains in-frame clones only, with some absent. The sample contains 5,000 or so clones, 88% of which appear only once. This chain uses TRBV19 with TRBJ1-1; no clear D. Material: PBMCs. This sequence originates from a man aged 35 to 55 with CD4+ T-cell large granular lymphocyte leukemia. The CDR3 here is CASSPGRSRNTEAFF. The CDR3 DNA follows: TGTGCCAGTAGTCCGGGCAGGAGTCGGAACACTGAAGCTTTCTTT.